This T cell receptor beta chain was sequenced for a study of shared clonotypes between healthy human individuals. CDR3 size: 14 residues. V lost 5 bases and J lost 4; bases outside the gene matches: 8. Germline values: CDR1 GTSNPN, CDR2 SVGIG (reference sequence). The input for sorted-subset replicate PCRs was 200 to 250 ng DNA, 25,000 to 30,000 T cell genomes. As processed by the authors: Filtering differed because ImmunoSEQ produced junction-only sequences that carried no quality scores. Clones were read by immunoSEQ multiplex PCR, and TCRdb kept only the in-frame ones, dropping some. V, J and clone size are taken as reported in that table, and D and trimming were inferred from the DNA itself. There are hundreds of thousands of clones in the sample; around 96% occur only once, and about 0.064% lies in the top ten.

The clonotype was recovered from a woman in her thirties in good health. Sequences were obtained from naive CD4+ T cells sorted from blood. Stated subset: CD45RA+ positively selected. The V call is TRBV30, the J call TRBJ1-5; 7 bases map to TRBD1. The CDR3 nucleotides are TGTGCCTGGGACCAAACAGGGGTGAATCAGCCCCAGCATTTT. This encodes CAWDQTGVNQPQHF.